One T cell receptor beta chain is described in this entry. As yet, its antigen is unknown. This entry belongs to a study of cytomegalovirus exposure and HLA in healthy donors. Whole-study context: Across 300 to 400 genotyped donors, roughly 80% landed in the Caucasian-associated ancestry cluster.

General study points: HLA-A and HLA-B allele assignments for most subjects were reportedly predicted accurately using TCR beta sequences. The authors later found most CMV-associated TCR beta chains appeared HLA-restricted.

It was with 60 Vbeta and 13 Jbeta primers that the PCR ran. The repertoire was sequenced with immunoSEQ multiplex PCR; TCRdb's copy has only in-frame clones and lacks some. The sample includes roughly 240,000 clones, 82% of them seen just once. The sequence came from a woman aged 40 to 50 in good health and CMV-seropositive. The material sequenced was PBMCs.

CDR3 DNA sequence: TGTGCCAGCAGCGTACAGAAGAACACTGAAGCTTTCTTT. This sequence encodes CASSVQKNTEAFF. V is TRBV9 and J is TRBJ1-1; the D is unclear. Trimming removed 1 base from V and 1 base from J, with 5 bases in between. The CDR3 has 13 residues. Germline V gene data show CDR1 as SGDLS and CDR2 as YYNGEE.